A single sample is the source of the 17 T cell receptor beta chains below, sequenced in a study of CD8+CD57+ T cells in acquired aplastic anemia. Genomic DNA provided the template from which TCR beta VDJ and CDR3 profiles were obtained. TCRdb fed the reads into MiXCR, producing one record per CDR3 protein. The table includes around 430,000 distinct CDR3 sequences, approximately 32% detected once. Patients chosen for sequencing had CD8+CD57+ cells that had expanded, as shown by flow cytometry. Source material: sorted CD4+, CD8+, or CD8+CD57+ T cells (not recorded which) from PBMCs. Receptors originate from a human donor with aplastic anemia.

This clonotype has a handful of counts. One base away lies a much larger clone, so this may be a sequencing read error. The rearrangement uses TRBV10-2 and TRBJ1-5; a possible D gene is TRBD1 (5 bases). The CDR3 spans 16 residues. In germline, CDR1 is WSHSY, CDR2 SAAADI. The CDR3 nucleotides read TGCGCCGGCAGTGAGTCGAGAGGGGTGGTCAATCAGCCCCAGCATTTT. It is translated as CAGSESRGVVNQPQHF.

The gene calls are TRBV10-3 and TRBJ2-1; D might be TRBD2 (5 bases). V was pared by 11 bases and J by 7 bases, with 27 bases between. The CDR3 contains 16 residues. CDR1 is ENHRY, CDR2 SYGVKD, per germline. In DNA form, the CDR3 reads TGTGCCTGGGAGATAGGCGGTAGGGCTAAGGTTAATGAGCAGTTCTTC. It encodes CAWEIGGRAKVNEQFF.

This chain links TRBV20-1 with TRBJ2-3, with D perhaps TRBD2 (6 bases). CDR1 is DFQATT, CDR2 SNEGSKA, per germline (reference sequence). Trimming took off 2 bases at V and 5 bases at J, with 17 bases between the two ends. This CDR3 has 15 amino acids. CDR3 coding DNA: TGCAGTGCTAGAATACAGTCGGGGAGGAGAGATACGCAGTATTTT. It encodes CSARIQSGRRDTQYF.

At least ten counts were recorded for this clonotype. The chain joins TRBV19 to TRBJ1-2, with no clear D. In germline, CDR1 is LNHDA, CDR2 SQIVND (reference sequence). The CDR3 totals 15 residues. The V end lost 0 bases, the J end lost 6 bases, and 14 bases lay between the germline ends. The CDR3 sequence: CASSIDPTDRNGYTF. CDR3 nucleotide sequence: TGTGCCAGTAGTATAGATCCAACAGATCGGAATGGCTACACCTTC.

The rearrangement links TRBV19 to TRBJ1-5; D not certain. Germline V gene sequence: CDR1 LNHDA, CDR2 SQIVND (reference sequence). The CDR3 spans 10 residues. CDR3 nucleotides: TGTGCTAGAGGAGGTCAGCCCCAGCATTTT. The encoded protein is CARGGQPQHF.

This clonotype was detected a few times. This chain links TRBV9 with TRBJ1-1; 10 bases line up with TRBD1. This CDR3 is 13 amino acids long. Trimming at V came to 4 bases and at J to 9 bases, leaving 6 bases not matched to a gene. Germline V lookup: CDR1 SGDLS, CDR2 YYNGEE. The CDR3 DNA follows: TGTGCCAGCAGCCCCCTGACAGGGGGCAAAGCTTTCTTT. This sequence encodes CASSPLTGGKAFF.

This clonotype showed up many times. The V call is TRBV7-2, the J call TRBJ1-6; 7 bases match TRBD1. Germline V gene data show CDR1 as SGHTA and CDR2 as FQGNSA. The CDR3 consists of 13 residues. With 5 bases clipped from V and 7 bases from J, the junction kept 2 bases outside the gene matches. The CDR3 region is CASSRQGNSPLHF. The CDR3 DNA sequence: TGTGCCAGCAGCCGACAGGGAAATTCACCCCTCCACTTT.

On this clonotype: With a much larger clone just one base away, this may be a read error. The chain is built from TRBV7-3 and TRBJ2-3; 8 bases fit TRBD1. This CDR3 is 14 amino acids long. In germline, CDR1 is SGHTA, CDR2 FQGTGA. CDR3 sequence: CTSSWDRSTDTQYF. DNA of the CDR3: TGTACCAGCAGCTGGGACAGGAGCACAGATACGCAGTATTTT.

Many counts were recorded for this clonotype. The V and J genes are TRBV9 and TRBJ1-5; perhaps TRBD1 as D (5 bases). Germline V gene sequence: CDR1 SGDLS, CDR2 YYNGEE. With 7 bases removed from V and 4 bases from J, the gap between germline ends came to 15 bases. This CDR3 spans 14 amino acids. The chain's CDR3 is CASGGIAGNQPQHF. CDR3 bases: TGTGCCAGCGGGGGAATTGCGGGAAATCAGCCCCAGCATTTT.

This clonotype appeared a few times. This sequence joins TRBV7-2 and TRBJ2-1; 9 positions agree with TRBD1. V dropped 4 bases and J dropped 14; count of bases not matched to a gene: 6. Per the germline V gene, CDR1 is SGHTA and CDR2 is FQGNSA. The CDR3 runs to 12 residues. CDR3 sequence reads: CASSSGTGREFF. The CDR3 DNA is TGTGCCAGCAGCTCAGGGACAGGGAGGGAGTTCTTC.

The genes are TRBV4-2 and TRBJ1-4; 7 bases fit TRBD1. Germline V CDR1 and CDR2: LGHNA, YNFKEQ. Unmatched junction bases numbered 8, after V lost 4 bases and J lost 6 bases. CDR3 size: 15 residues. CDR3 bases: TGTGCCAGCAGCCCGACAGGGAGATTGGATGAAAAACTGTTTTTT. This codes for CASSPTGRLDEKLFF.

There are many counts of this clonotype. The V call is TRBV10-3, the J call TRBJ2-1; tentative D call: TRBD2 (6 bases). Trimming shortened V by 9 bases and J by 9 bases, and 18 bases separated the two germline ends. The CDR3 has 13 amino acids. Germline V CDR1 and CDR2: ENHRY, SYGVKD. CDR3 sequence reads: CAMGEAGGVEQFF. The CDR3 DNA reads as TGTGCCATGGGCGAGGCTGGAGGGGTTGAGCAGTTCTTC.

This clonotype has at least ten counts. The CDR3 here is CASSLRGHQDYGYTF. The DNA of the CDR3 is TGTGCCAGCAGCCTCCGGGGCCACCAAGACTATGGCTACACCTTC. V gene TRBV9 combines with J gene TRBJ1-2; weak D call: TRBD1 (5 bases). Germline loops: CDR1 SGDLS, CDR2 YYNGEE. CDR3 length equals 15 residues. Between the trimmed V and J ends, which lost 4 bases and 3 bases, there was a span of 16 bases.

V usage is TRBV11-2 and J usage is TRBJ2-3; maybe TRBD1 (5 bases). Germline V lookup: CDR1 SGHAT, CDR2 FQNNGV. The V and J ends lost 0 bases and 2 bases respectively, with 6 bases between them. This CDR3 region has 14 residues. This chain's CDR3 is CASSLEGVTDTQYF. CDR3 coding DNA: TGTGCCAGCAGCTTAGAAGGGGTCACAGATACGCAGTATTTT.

The chain joins TRBV2 to TRBJ2-7; 7 bases match TRBD1. CDR1 and CDR2 from the germline V gene are SNHLY and FYNNEI. V trimming: 5 bases; J trimming: 2 bases; junction bases outside the gene matches: 3. This CDR3 spans 13 amino acids. For the CDR3, the DNA is TGTGCCAGCAGTCAAACAGGGGCCTACGAGCAGTACTTC. Translation gives CASSQTGAYEQYF.

This chain connects TRBV20-1 to TRBJ1-3, with D unresolved. Trimming took off 3 bases at V and 0 bases at J, with 12 bases between the two ends. Germline CDR1 reads DFQATT; CDR2 reads SNEGSKA (reference sequence). This CDR3 has 15 amino acids. CDR3 in amino acids: CSASYGGSSGNTIYF. The CDR3 DNA sequence: TGCAGTGCTAGCTATGGCGGGAGCTCTGGAAACACCATATATTTT.

The chain carries TRBV7-9 and TRBJ1-1; perhaps TRBD1 as D (6 bases). The germline V and J ends were trimmed by 6 bases and 3 bases, with 17 bases remaining between them. CDR1 is SEHNR, CDR2 FQNEAQ, per germline (reference sequence). This CDR3 contains 15 residues. Here the CDR3 reads CASRIGGSWDTEAFF. The CDR3 DNA is TGTGCCAGCAGAATAGGGGGTTCATGGGACACTGAAGCTTTCTTT.